This entry lists 10 T cell receptor beta chains sequenced from one sample in a study of blood T cell repertoires in COVID-19. Sequenced by immunoSEQ multiplex PCR; TCRdb stores in-frame clones only, minus some. Here the sample spans about 120,000 clones, 88% being singletons. Specimen: peripheral blood. The receptors come from a woman between 65 and 79 years old who had recovered from COVID-19.

V is TRBV6-5 and J is TRBJ2-7, with 11 nucleotides matching TRBD2. With V trimmed by 4 bases and J by 2 bases, 4 bases remained unmatched. Germline lookup yields CDR1 MNHEY and CDR2 SVGAGI. This CDR3 comprises 15 residues. The DNA of the CDR3 is TGTGCCAGCAGTTCCTTAGCGGGGGGGGCCTACGAGCAGTACTTC. It encodes CASSSLAGGAYEQYF.

CDR3 sequence: CASSLAGVGEQYF. In DNA, the CDR3 is TGTGCCAGCAGCCTAGCGGGAGTGGGCGAGCAGTACTTC. The chain joins TRBV5-4 to TRBJ2-7; 10 nucleotides agree with TRBD2. The CDR3 totals 13 residues. V was clipped by 4 bases and J by 6 bases; unmatched bases: 4. Germline assignment: CDR1 SGHNT and CDR2 YYREEE (reference sequence).

The chain is built from TRBV7-2 and TRBJ2-5; TRBD1 agrees at 9 bases. The V and J ends lost 5 bases and 4 bases, in that order; junction bases with no gene match: 8. The CDR3 runs 15 residues. The germline CDR1 and CDR2 sequences are SGHTA and FQGNSA. CDR3 protein: CASSRGQGLIETQYF. DNA for the CDR3: TGTGCCAGCAGCCGTGGACAGGGGCTGATAGAGACCCAGTACTTC. Variable domain in full (rest from reference TRBV7-2 and TRBJ2-5): GAGVSQSPSNKVTEKGKDVELRCDPISGHTALYWYRQSLGQGLEFLIYFQGNSAPDKSGLPSDRFSAERTGGSVSTLTIQRTQQEDSAVYLCASSRGQGLIETQYFGPGTRLLVL.

The rearrangement joins TRBV10-3 to TRBJ2-3, with 10 positions matching TRBD2. Germline V gene data show CDR1 as ENHRY and CDR2 as SYGVKD. The CDR3 is 14 amino acids. Unmatched junction bases numbered 8, after V lost 10 bases and J lost 4 bases. The CDR3 coding sequence is TGTGCCACCTCTAGCGGGAGTACTGCAGATACGCAGTATTTT. It specifies CATSSGSTADTQYF.

This clone was detected a few times. The chain couples TRBV7-9 to TRBJ1-5; D unresolved. Trimming removed 7 bases at V and 4 bases at J, with 14 bases between. The CDR3 runs 14 residues. From germline, CDR1 is SEHNR and CDR2 FQNEAQ (reference sequence). The CDR3 coding sequence is TGTGCCAGCACCGGAGGCGGTTTAAATCAGCCCCAGCATTTT. It specifies CASTGGGLNQPQHF.

J is TRBJ2-5 and V is TRBV7-3; weak D call: TRBD2 (5 bases). Trimming removed 2 bases from V and 1 base from J, with 5 bases in between. From germline, CDR1 is SGHTA and CDR2 FQGTGA. CDR3 length: 13 amino acids. The CDR3 sequence is CASSLGSQETQYF. DNA of the CDR3: TGTGCCAGCAGCTTAGGGAGCCAAGAGACCCAGTACTTC.

V usage is TRBV7-2 and J usage is TRBJ2-4; 7 bases align to TRBD1. V trimming: 8 bases; J trimming: 2 bases; junction bases outside the gene matches: 9. The CDR3 has 15 amino acids. Germline-derived CDR1 and CDR2 are SGHTA and FQGNSA. The CDR3 DNA sequence: TGTGCCAGCCGAGATAACAGGGGTACCAAAAACATTCAGTACTTC. Its translation: CASRDNRGTKNIQYF.

The chain couples TRBV19 to TRBJ2-1; 8 bases agree with TRBD2. The CDR3 sequence is 14 residues long. The junction had 4 bases not matched to a gene; V was cut back by 5 bases and J by 4 bases. Germline V CDR1 and CDR2: LNHDA, SQIVND (reference sequence). CDR3 coding DNA: TGTGCCAGTAGTTCGAGCGGGAGATACAATGAGCAGTTCTTC. This gives the protein CASSSSGRYNEQFF.

The chain has TRBV5-1 and TRBJ2-5, with 7 bases identical to TRBD2. The germline CDR1 and CDR2 sequences are SGHRS and YFSETQ. V shed 0 bases, J shed 2 bases, and the junction held 10 bases outside the gene matches. This CDR3 comprises 17 residues. CDR3 coding DNA: TGCGCCAGCAGCTTGGTTAATTGGGCGGGGGAACAAGAGACCCAGTACTTC. This translates into CASSLVNWAGEQETQYF.

This clone has just a few counts. The rearrangement links TRBV5-1 to TRBJ2-7; perhaps TRBD1 as D (6 bases). This CDR3 is 14 amino acids long. The germline V and J ends were trimmed by 4 bases and 2 bases, with 13 bases remaining between them. The germline V gene has CDR1 SGHRS and CDR2 YFSETQ. This chain's CDR3 is CASSPYRAAYEQYF. The DNA of the CDR3 is TGCGCCAGCAGCCCATACAGGGCAGCCTACGAGCAGTACTTC.